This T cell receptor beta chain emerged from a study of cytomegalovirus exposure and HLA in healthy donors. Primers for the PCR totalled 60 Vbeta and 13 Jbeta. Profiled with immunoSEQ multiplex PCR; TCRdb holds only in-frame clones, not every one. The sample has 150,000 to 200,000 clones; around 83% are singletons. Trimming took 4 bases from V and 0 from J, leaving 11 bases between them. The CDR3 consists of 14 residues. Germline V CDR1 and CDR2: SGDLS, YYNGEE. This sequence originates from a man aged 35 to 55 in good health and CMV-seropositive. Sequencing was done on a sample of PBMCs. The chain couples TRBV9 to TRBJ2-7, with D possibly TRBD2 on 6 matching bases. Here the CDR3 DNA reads TGTGCCAGCAGCCCAGGGACTTCCTCCTACGAGCAGTACTTC. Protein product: CASSPGTSSYEQYF.